The next 21 T cell receptor beta chains were all read from a single sample in a study of beta chain features in type 1 diabetes. Expressed TCRB transcripts were sequenced because the entire RNA isolate underwent reverse transcription. Produced via immunoSEQ multiplex PCR; TCRdb's table is partial and in-frame only. The table records about 250,000 clones, 11% to 15% of them present only once. The sample was naive CD4+ T cells from blood. The receptors were sampled from a woman aged 40 to 50 in good health.

V is TRBV2 and J is TRBJ2-3, with D possibly being TRBD2 (5 bases). Per the germline V gene, CDR1 is SNHLY and CDR2 is FYNNEI. The V end was cut by 8 bases, the J end by 1 base, with 10 bases between. CDR3 size: 13 residues. The CDR3 coding sequence is TGTGCCAGCGGAAGGACTGGCACAGATACGCAGTATTTT. Translating it yields CASGRTGTDTQYF.

The chain couples TRBV10-1 to TRBJ2-2, with D perhaps TRBD1 (6 bases). CDR1 and CDR2 (germline): WNHNN, SYGVQD (reference sequence). This CDR3 has 14 amino acids. Trimming removed 6 bases at V and 4 bases at J, with 12 bases between. CDR3 in DNA: TGCGCCAGCAGGGACAGAGCCCTCACCGGGGAGCTGTTTTTT. Protein: CASRDRALTGELFF.

The chain employs TRBV6-5 and TRBJ1-2; unclear D gene. CDR3 length: 15 residues. V shed 6 bases and J shed 6 bases, with 20 bases lying between them. Per germline, CDR1 MNHEY and CDR2 SVGAGI. CDR3 sequence (DNA): TGTGCCAGCAGCCTAAGCGGCAGACGCCTGGATGGCTACACCTTC. It specifies CASSLSGRRLDGYTF.

The V and J genes are TRBV5-6 and TRBJ2-3, with TRBD2 matching over 10 bases. This CDR3 region has 18 residues. In germline, CDR1 is SGHDT, CDR2 YYEEEE. V lost 4 bases, J lost 4 bases, and 15 bases stayed unmatched. The DNA of the CDR3 is TGTGCCAGCAGCCCGAAGAGCGGGGGGGCGGGGTGGTCAGATACGCAGTATTTT. Translation gives CASSPKSGGAGWSDTQYF.

The rearrangement links TRBV7-2 to TRBJ2-3; D possibly corresponds to TRBD2 (6 bases). Trimming took 4 bases from V and 3 from J, leaving 14 bases between them. The CDR3 runs 15 residues. Germline V CDR1 and CDR2: SGHTA, FQGNSA. The CDR3 DNA sequence: TGTGCCAGCAGCTCCAGACCAGGGAGGACAGATACGCAGTATTTT. Translated: CASSSRPGRTDTQYF.

This clone was recorded a few times. The chain is built from TRBV6-5 and TRBJ2-3; possibly TRBD2 for D (6 bases). The CDR3 runs to 15 residues. V lost 5 bases and J lost 0, with 12 bases in between. Germline loops: CDR1 MNHEY, CDR2 SVGAGI. CDR3 region: CASSPWRGSTDTQYF. CDR3 DNA: TGTGCCAGCAGTCCTTGGCGGGGCAGCACAGATACGCAGTATTTT.

The chain recombines TRBV27 with TRBJ2-3; the match to TRBD1 covers 10 bases. The J segment lost 6 bases and the V segment lost 6 bases, leaving 15 bases of the junction unmatched. Germline V gene sequence: CDR1 MNHEY, CDR2 SMNVEV (reference sequence). The CDR3 runs 17 residues. CDR3 residues: CASSYKSGQGTTDTQYF. The CDR3 coding sequence is TGTGCCAGCAGCTATAAGTCGGGACAGGGGACGACGGATACGCAGTATTTT.

This clone was counted a few times. V is TRBV5-1 and J is TRBJ2-3; D perhaps matches TRBD1 (6 bases). Trimming took off 5 bases at V and 2 bases at J, with 12 bases between the two ends. The CDR3 totals 14 residues. CDR1 and CDR2 (germline): SGHRS, YFSETQ. The CDR3 here is CASRGGPSTDTQYF. CDR3 sequence (DNA): TGCGCCAGCAGAGGGGGACCGTCCACAGATACGCAGTATTTT.

The gene calls are TRBV9 and TRBJ2-3; the match to TRBD2 covers 8 bases. The CDR3 contains 19 residues. Trimming at V came to 3 bases and at J to 0 bases, leaving 15 bases not matched to a gene. Germline V CDR1 and CDR2: SGDLS, YYNGEE. CDR3 sequence: CASSAYLGIAGTSTDTQYF. The CDR3 DNA reads TGTGCCAGCAGCGCCTACCTCGGGATAGCGGGGACTAGCACAGATACGCAGTATTTT. Combining the CDR3 with reference TRBV9 and TRBJ2-3 gives the whole variable domain DSGVTQTPKHLITATGQRVTLRCSPRSGDLSVYWYQQSLDQGLQFLIQYYNGEERAKGNILERFSAQQFPDLHSELNLSSLELGDSALYFCASSAYLGIAGTSTDTQYFGPGTRLTVL.

The V and J genes are TRBV5-1 and TRBJ2-5; unclear D gene. The CDR3 has 13 residues. From germline, CDR1 is SGHRS and CDR2 YFSETQ. The V end was cut by 6 bases, the J end by 4 bases, with 13 bases between. CDR3: CASNEPPRETQYF. The CDR3 DNA is TGCGCCAGCAACGAGCCCCCCCGAGAGACCCAGTACTTC.

This clone was counted only a few times. This rearrangement joins TRBV5-1 to TRBJ2-7; possible D gene TRBD2, 6 bases. V was cut by 0 bases and J by 0 bases, with 16 bases left in between. The CDR3 is 17 residues long. Germline V CDR1 and CDR2: SGHRS, YFSETQ. This CDR3 is CASSLAGGALTSYEQYF. In DNA, the CDR3 is TGCGCCAGCAGCTTGGCCGGGGGAGCACTTACCTCCTACGAGCAGTACTTC.

The chain has TRBV19 and TRBJ1-5; 9 positions agree with TRBD1. The trim removed 5 bases at V and 6 bases at J, leaving 5 bases unmatched. Germline lookup yields CDR1 LNHDA and CDR2 SQIVND (reference sequence). This CDR3 comprises 14 residues. DNA for the CDR3: TGTGCCAGTAGTTCCACAGGGGGCCGTCAGCCCCAGCATTTT. This codes for CASSSTGGRQPQHF. The variable domain in full, completed from reference TRBV19 and TRBJ1-5, reads DGGITQSPKYLFRKEGQNVTLSCEQNLNHDAMYWYRQDPGQGLRLIYYSQIVNDFQKGDIAEGYSVSREKKESFPLTVTSAQKNPTAFYLCASSSTGGRQPQHFGDGTRLSIL.

This chain joins TRBV7-6 and TRBJ1-1; maybe TRBD1 (5 bases). V dropped 1 base and J dropped 4 bases, with 13 bases sitting between them. The germline V gene encodes CDR1 SGHVS and CDR2 FNYEAQ. The CDR3 loop spans 15 amino acids. CDR3 region: CASSLDRIRTTEAFF. The CDR3 DNA reads as TGTGCCAGCAGCTTAGACAGGATCAGGACCACTGAAGCTTTCTTT.

This clone was detected only a few times. The rearrangement links TRBV7-2 to TRBJ2-1; 13 bases fit TRBD2. Germline trimming cut 5 bases from V and 6 bases from J; bases unmatched to any gene: 7. In germline, CDR1 is SGHTA, CDR2 FQGNSA. The CDR3 spans 16 residues. Here the CDR3 reads CASSLTGTSGANEQFF. DNA of the CDR3: TGTGCCAGCAGCCTGACCGGGACTAGCGGGGCCAATGAGCAGTTCTTC.

This clone has only a few counts. The chain links TRBV27 to TRBJ1-2; 10 positions agree with TRBD1. This CDR3 is built from 15 residues. Germline assignment: CDR1 MNHEY and CDR2 SMNVEV (reference sequence). Unmatched junction bases numbered 9, after V lost 3 bases and J lost 8 bases. The CDR3 reads CASSFDRGLLDGYTF. The CDR3 DNA follows: TGTGCCAGCAGTTTCGACAGGGGGCTGCTTGACGGCTACACCTTC.

This clone was seen a handful of times. This chain links TRBV19 with TRBJ2-6; D remains unclear. The V gene lost 10 bases and the J gene lost 0 bases, with 10 bases spanning the gap. Germline assignment: CDR1 LNHDA and CDR2 SQIVND (reference sequence). This CDR3 has 14 residues. The CDR3 nucleotides are TGTGCCACGTGCCAGGACTCTGGGGCCAACGTCCTGACTTTC. Translation gives CATCQDSGANVLTF.

This clone was observed a handful of times. The rearrangement joins TRBV27 to TRBJ1-1; possibly TRBD1 for D (5 bases). The CDR3 runs 13 residues. Trimming left V 6 bases short and J 11 bases short, with 19 bases between. The germline CDR1 and CDR2 sequences are MNHEY and SMNVEV (reference sequence). The CDR3 region has the DNA TGTGCCAGCAGGCTCCGGGGGGGTTACCGGGCTTTCTTT. Translation gives CASRLRGGYRAFF.

This clone was counted between two and nine times. V usage is TRBV9 and J usage is TRBJ1-1; D possibly corresponds to TRBD1 (5 bases). The CDR3 extends over 15 amino acids. Trimming took off 2 bases at V and 6 bases at J, with 17 bases between the two ends. Germline V gives CDR1 SGDLS, CDR2 YYNGEE. The CDR3 protein is CASSVGQGFIAEAFF. The CDR3 DNA follows: TGTGCCAGCAGCGTCGGGCAGGGCTTTATCGCTGAAGCTTTCTTT.

This chain uses TRBV11-2 with TRBJ2-5; 8 bases are shared with TRBD1. The CDR3 contains 16 residues. Germline CDR1 and CDR2: SGHAT and FQNNGV. V lost 5 bases and J lost 1; bases outside the gene matches: 9. The CDR3 sequence: CASSLTVDRGQETQYF. The CDR3, as DNA: TGTGCCAGCAGCCTGACTGTTGACAGGGGCCAAGAGACCCAGTACTTC.

In this sample, this clone turned up a few times. This chain connects TRBV9 to TRBJ1-1, with TRBD1 matching over 7 bases. V lost 1 base to trimming and J lost 4 bases; unmatched junction nucleotides: 13. Per the germline V gene, CDR1 is SGDLS and CDR2 is YYNGEE. The CDR3 sequence is 17 residues long. The CDR3 bases are TGTGCCAGCAGCGTATTTGGTGGGGGAGCAGGGGGCACTGAAGCTTTCTTT. Translated, it gives CASSVFGGGAGGTEAFF.

In its sample, this clone was seen a few times. The chain links TRBV4-1 to TRBJ2-1; 7 bases fit TRBD1. V shed 1 base, J shed 0 bases, and the junction held 12 bases outside the gene matches. The CDR3 is 19 amino acids. Germline values: CDR1 MGHRA, CDR2 YSYEKL. This CDR3 is CASSQGDSRRAFSYNEQFF. CDR3 nucleotide sequence: TGCGCCAGCAGCCAAGGGGACAGCCGACGTGCCTTCTCCTACAATGAGCAGTTCTTC.